The 22 T cell receptor beta chains presented below share a single source sample, sequenced in a study of tumor and adjacent non-tumor tissue in lung cancer. No cell sorting was done before RNA was extracted from the tissue. TCRbeta libraries were built with three rounds of nested PCR, modified from ARM-PCR. TCRdb re-called the multiplex PCR reads through MiXCR, storing one row per CDR3 protein. The sample yields tens of thousands of distinct CDR3 sequences, 60% to 85% seen once. Sequencing was done on a sample of lung tumor tissue. The source is a woman aged 45-65 years with non-small cell lung cancer.

This clonotype was seen a single time. The missing conserved phenylalanine or tryptophan at the end of this CDR3 makes a read error likely. The V gene is TRBV6-1, the J gene TRBJ1-5; 7 bases map to TRBD1. CDR3 length: 16 residues. The germline V gene has CDR1 MNHNS and CDR2 SASEGT. The CDR3 protein is CANSHLLTGNNQPQHI. The CDR3 DNA follows: TGTGCCAACAGTCACCTACTGACAGGGAACAATCAGCCCCAGCATATT.

This clonotype is labeled medium-sized. This chain's CDR3 is CSVEGRGSYNEQFF. For the CDR3, the DNA is TGCAGCGTTGAAGGCAGGGGCTCCTACAATGAGCAGTTCTTC. The genes are TRBV29-1 and TRBJ2-1, with a possible D match to TRBD1 (6 bases). The V end was cut by 1 base, the J end by 0 bases, with 7 bases between. This CDR3 region has 14 residues. Germline-derived CDR1 and CDR2 are SQVTM and ANQGSEA.

As for this clonotype: A much larger clone lies a single base off, so this may be a read error. Given the absence of the conserved phenylalanine or tryptophan at the CDR3 end, a read error is likely. CDR3 amino acids: CASSLDHRVSSYNEQFS. The CDR3 DNA is TGTGCCAGCAGTTTGGACCACAGGGTGAGCTCCTACAATGAGCAGTTCTCC. V and J are TRBV28 and TRBJ2-1; D may be TRBD1 (6 bases). Germline assignment: CDR1 MDHEN and CDR2 SYDVKM. V was clipped by 3 bases and J by 0 bases, with 15 bases between them. The CDR3 is 17 amino acids.

Details on this clonotype: Sequence at one end of the junction differs from germline and may be a read error. The chain employs TRBV11-3 and TRBJ2-2; 10 nucleotides agree with TRBD2. This CDR3 has 14 residues. Germline V gene lookup returns CDR1 SGHNT and CDR2 YENEEA. CDR3 loop: CASSLAGDTEEQFF. DNA of the CDR3: TGTGCCAGCAGCCTAGCGGGGGACACCGAGGAGCAGTTTTTT.

This clonotype has ten or more counts. The chain employs TRBV5-4 and TRBJ2-7; TRBD2 matches 13 bases. CDR1 is SGHNT, CDR2 YYREEE, per germline (reference sequence). V shed 2 bases and J 3 bases; nucleotides not matched to a gene: 5. The CDR3 consists of 16 residues. The CDR3, as DNA: TGTGCCAGCAGCTTTACCGGACTAGCGGGAGTCTACGAGCAGTACTTC. Translated, it gives CASSFTGLAGVYEQYF.

This chain connects TRBV12-3 or TRBV12-4 to TRBJ1-2; TRBD1 might be the D (6 bases). V lost 5 bases, J lost 12 bases, and 25 bases lay in between. CDR3 size: 15 residues. The CDR3 sequence: CASSRIGGSNYGHTF. The CDR3 coding sequence is TGTGCCAGCAGTCGGATAGGGGGTTCTAACTACGGTCACACCTTC.

This clonotype appeared a single time. The junction and the germline gene differ at one end; a read error may be behind it. The rearrangement joins TRBV6-4 to TRBJ2-3; 8 bases align to TRBD1. This CDR3 has 14 residues. Germline V gene lookup returns CDR1 MRHNA and CDR2 SNTAGT. As DNA, the CDR3 is TGTGCCAGCAGCCGGACAGGGAACACAGATACGCATTATTTT. It specifies CASSRTGNTDTHYF.

About this clonotype: Just one base apart from a much larger clone, this may be a read error. V usage is TRBV7-9 and J usage is TRBJ2-1, with 12 bases lining up with TRBD2. Germline CDR1 reads SEHNR; CDR2 reads FQNEAQ (reference sequence). The CDR3 has 18 amino acids. CDR3 region: CASSYESGLAGTGNEEFF. In nucleotides, the CDR3 is TGTGCCAGCAGCTACGAATCAGGACTAGCGGGGACGGGCAATGAGGAGTTCTTC.

Regarding this clonotype: A junction boundary mismatches the germline segment, possibly from a read error. The V call is TRBV29-1, the J call TRBJ1-1, with D perhaps TRBD1 (6 bases). CDR1 and CDR2 from the germline V gene are SQVTM and ANQGSEA. The CDR3 has 13 amino acids. CDR3 coding DNA: TGCAGCCTCGCAGACAGGCTGATCACTGAAGCCTTCTTT. This sequence encodes CSLADRLITEAFF.

Details on this clonotype: One end of the junction is discordant with germline, which a read error may explain. CDR3 DNA sequence: TGTGCTAGCAGCTTGGATGCTACCCACGAGCAGTACTTC. Encoded protein: CASSLDATHEQYF. The chain combines TRBV5-6 with TRBJ2-7; D not certain. The germline V gene has CDR1 SGHDT and CDR2 YYEEEE. The CDR3 spans 13 residues.

J is TRBJ2-1 and V is TRBV6-6; D may be TRBD1 (6 bases). This CDR3 is 17 amino acids long. The germline gives CDR1 MNHNY, CDR2 SVGAGI (reference sequence). V was trimmed by 6 bases and J by 7 bases, leaving 25 bases between them. In DNA form, the CDR3 reads TGTGCCAGCAGGACTCGGATAGGGTTGAGGGGGAGTAATGAGCAGTTCTTC. It yields the protein CASRTRIGLRGSNEQFF.

This clonotype was detected only once. The chain carries TRBV29-1 and TRBJ2-1, with a tentative D call TRBD2 (6 bases). V shed 6 bases and J shed 9 bases, with 27 bases lying between them. The CDR3 loop spans 16 amino acids. CDR1 SQVTM and CDR2 ANQGSEA come from the germline V gene. The CDR3 nucleotides read TGCAGCGTACACTCATGGACTAACGGGAGTAGTTTTGAGCAGTTCTTC. Encoded protein: CSVHSWTNGSSFEQFF.

About this clonotype itself: At one boundary the junction diverges from the germline segment, which might be a read error. This rearrangement joins TRBV6-1 to TRBJ1-5; D perhaps matches TRBD1 (5 bases). Germline V gene sequence: CDR1 MNHNS, CDR2 SASEGT. The CDR3 extends over 16 amino acids. CDR3 sequence: CACSERVSREDQPQQF. The CDR3, as DNA: TGTGCCTGCAGTGAAAGGGTCTCCAGGGAGGACCAGCCCCAGCAGTTT.

This clonotype was seen once. This could be a read error, since a much larger clone is one nucleotide away. The chain recombines TRBV4-1 with TRBJ1-1; unclear D gene. Germline lookup yields CDR1 MGHRA and CDR2 YSYEKL. The CDR3 has 13 residues. The CDR3 protein is CTSSQEPLIGAFF. CDR3 DNA: TGCACCAGCAGCCAAGAGCCCCTTATCGGGGCTTTCTTT.

The CDR3 DNA reads TGCAGCGGGGGTAGAGCCAGTGAGACCCAGTACTTC. As protein: CSGGRASETQYF. The V call is TRBV29-1, the J call TRBJ2-5; D is undetermined. Germline CDR1 is SQVTM and CDR2 is ANQGSEA. The ends were cut back, 7 bases at V and 5 bases at J, with 14 bases in the middle. The CDR3 extends over 12 amino acids.

With regard to this clonotype: The germline gene is not matched at one end of the junction; a read error may be the cause. The chain recombines TRBV11-2 with TRBJ2-7; D might be TRBD1 (5 bases). Looked up from germline, CDR1 is SGHAT and CDR2 is FQNNGV. The CDR3 is made up of 14 amino acids. The CDR3 loop reads CSSSLTDTTYEQYF. The CDR3 nucleotides are TGTTCCAGCAGCCTGACGGACACTACCTATGAGCAGTACTTC.

In regard to this clonotype: This CDR3 is missing its conserved last phenylalanine or tryptophan, likely due to a read error. J is TRBJ2-1 and V is TRBV4-2; D is perhaps TRBD2 (5 bases). The CDR3 extends over 17 amino acids. Germline CDR1 reads LGHNA; CDR2 reads YNFKEQ. The chain's CDR3 is CASSQEGCGGPYNEQFL. In DNA form, the CDR3 reads TGTGCCAGCAGCCAAGAGGGGTGTGGCGGGCCCTACAACGAGCAGTTCTTA.

The rearrangement links TRBV6-6 to TRBJ1-4; D is perhaps TRBD1 (6 bases). From germline, CDR1 is MNHNY and CDR2 SVGAGI (reference sequence). The CDR3 has 14 residues. The DNA for the CDR3 is TGTACCAACAGTTACGACGGGGTAGGGGGAAAACTGTTTTTT. It yields the protein CTNSYDGVGGKLFF.

This clonotype was observed once. The junction does not match germline at one end; this may be a read error. V usage is TRBV20-1 and J usage is TRBJ2-1; TRBD1 is a possible D gene (6 bases). CDR1 DFQATT and CDR2 SNEGSKA come from the germline V gene (reference sequence). The length of the CDR3 is 11 residues. The DNA of the CDR3 is TGCAGTGCCAAGACGGCTTGGGGGCTGATCTTC. This translates into CSAKTAWGLIF.

As regards this clonotype: The junction differs from germline at one of its ends, possibly a read error. This chain links TRBV6-5 with TRBJ1-3; D is perhaps TRBD1 (5 bases). The CDR3 runs to 13 residues. Germline CDR1 MNHEY, CDR2 SVGAGI. In DNA form, the CDR3 reads TGTGTCAGCAGCCGAATCATCAGGGACACCATATATTTT. Translating it yields CVSSRIIRDTIYF.

In nucleotides, the CDR3 is TGTACTAGCAGTTTAGGGACAGGGACAAACACCGGGGAGCTGTTTTTT. Its translation: CTSSLGTGTNTGELFF. The chain recombines TRBV12-3 or TRBV12-4 with TRBJ2-2; TRBD1 matches 9 bases. The CDR3 consists of 16 residues.

As concerns this clonotype: A junction boundary mismatches the germline segment, possibly from a read error. The gene calls are TRBV11-2 and TRBJ1-1; D may be TRBD1 (5 bases). This CDR3 has 14 amino acids. Germline lookup yields CDR1 SGHAT and CDR2 FQNNGV. CDR3 sequence: CASSFLDRETETFF. CDR3 sequence (DNA): TGTGCCAGCAGCTTCCTCGACAGAGAGACTGAAACTTTCTTT. Looking up the rest from reference TRBV11-2 and TRBJ1-1 gives the full variable domain: EAGVAQSPRYKIIEKRQSVAFWCNPISGHATLYWYQQILGQGPKLLIQFQNNGVVDDSQLPKDRFSAERLKGVDSTLKIQPAKLEDSAVYLCASSFLDRETETFFGQGTRLTVV.